Each of the 32 T cell receptor beta chains below was sequenced from the same sample in a study of blood T cell repertoires in COVID-19. TCRdb keeps only in-frame clones here, not all; method: immunoSEQ multiplex PCR. This repertoire shows more than 45,000 clones, around nine tenths found once; its top ten account for roughly 15%. The sample consisted of peripheral blood. These receptors were obtained from a man in his fifties or sixties with active or convalescent COVID-19.

The genes are TRBV10-3 and TRBJ1-1; D uncertain. CDR1 ENHRY and CDR2 SYGVKD come from the germline V gene. This CDR3 contains 11 residues. V was cut by 6 bases and J by 5 bases, with 7 bases left in between. The DNA of the CDR3 is TGTGCCATCAGGGGAGGTACTGAAGCTTTCTTT. Protein sequence: CAIRGGTEAFF.

This clone was counted a single time. The chain employs TRBV5-1 and TRBJ1-1; tentatively, D is TRBD1 (6 bases). Per the germline V gene, CDR1 is SGHRS and CDR2 is YFSETQ. This CDR3 region has 15 residues. Trimming stripped 3 bases from V and 4 bases from J, with 16 bases between. The CDR3 nucleotides read TGCGCCAGCAGCTCGGGGGGCTCTATGGGCACTGAAGCTTTCTTT. The encoded protein is CASSSGGSMGTEAFF.

The chain recombines TRBV7-9 with TRBJ1-1; the match to TRBD1 covers 7 bases. After removal of 5 bases from V and 1 base from J, the junction contained 10 bases not matched to a gene. The CDR3 consists of 16 residues. The germline gives CDR1 SEHNR, CDR2 FQNEAQ (reference sequence). Written as DNA, the CDR3 is TGTGCCAGCAGCCTCCGGAGGGGGCCTGGGAACACTGAAGCTTTCTTT. This codes for CASSLRRGPGNTEAFF.

V and J are TRBV5-1 and TRBJ2-3; 13 bases agree with TRBD2. CDR3 length: 16 residues. V shed 4 bases and J 3 bases; nucleotides not matched to a gene: 5. From germline, CDR1 is SGHRS and CDR2 YFSETQ. CDR3 sequence: CASSTGTSGETDTQYF. In DNA, the CDR3 is TGCGCCAGCAGCACCGGGACTAGCGGGGAAACAGATACGCAGTATTTT.

V is TRBV4-1 and J is TRBJ2-7; 7 nucleotides align to TRBD2. The trim removed 3 bases at V and 2 bases at J, leaving 1 base unmatched. Germline CDR1 is MGHRA and CDR2 is YSYEKL. The CDR3 has 13 amino acids. This CDR3 is CASSQGGAYEQYF. CDR3 nucleotide sequence: TGCGCCAGCAGCCAGGGGGGGGCCTACGAGCAGTACTTC.

The rearrangement links TRBV10-2 to TRBJ2-7, with 12 bases aligning to TRBD2. Trimming at V came to 3 bases and at J to 5 bases, leaving 2 bases not matched to a gene. The CDR3 has 14 residues. Germline values: CDR1 WSHSY, CDR2 SAAADI. CDR3 sequence: CASSDLAGGDEQYF. The CDR3 region has the DNA TGCGCCAGCAGTGATCTAGCGGGGGGGGACGAGCAGTACTTC.

The genes are TRBV6-1 and TRBJ2-5; 9 bases agree with TRBD2. Germline CDR1 MNHNS, CDR2 SASEGT. The CDR3 has 15 residues. Trimming cost V 0 bases and J 2 bases; bases outside gene matches: 1. The CDR3 protein is CASSEARGGQETQYF. In nucleotides, the CDR3 is TGTGCCAGCAGTGAAGCGCGGGGGGGGCAAGAGACCCAGTACTTC.

Only one count was recorded for this clone. In DNA form, the CDR3 reads TGTGCCAGCAGTTATAAGGAGGGACAGGGCTACACCGGGGAGCTGTTTTTT. Translated, it gives CASSYKEGQGYTGELFF. This chain joins TRBV6-2 or TRBV6-3 and TRBJ2-2, with 9 bases identical to TRBD1. V lost 3 bases and J lost 3; bases outside the gene matches: 8. Germline V gene data show CDR1 as MNHEY and CDR2 as SVGEGT. The CDR3 runs 17 residues.

The V call is TRBV7-9, the J call TRBJ2-7; TRBD1 aligns across 9 bases. Trimming removed 5 bases from V and 4 bases from J; junction bases left unmatched: 6. CDR3 size: 14 residues. Germline CDR1 is SEHNR and CDR2 is FQNEAQ (reference sequence). The CDR3 reads CASSPRTGEYEQYF. CDR3 nucleotide sequence: TGTGCCAGCAGCCCCCGGACAGGGGAGTACGAGCAGTACTTC.

The chain couples TRBV6-5 to TRBJ2-7; D uncertain. CDR1 is MNHEY, CDR2 SVGAGI, per germline. V lost 8 bases to trimming and J lost 2 bases, with 13 bases between them. The CDR3 is 13 residues long. The CDR3: CASGDISPYEQYF. The CDR3 nucleotides are TGTGCCAGCGGAGATATTTCCCCCTACGAGCAGTACTTC.

This chain joins TRBV29-1 and TRBJ1-2, with D possibly matching TRBD1 (5 bases). In germline, CDR1 is SQVTM, CDR2 ANQGSEA. V was shortened by 4 bases and J by 6 bases, with 18 bases between the two germline ends. The CDR3 has 14 residues. The CDR3 nucleotides read TGCAGCGTTGGTCGAGGTGGGGCCGGACATGGCTACACCTTC. Translating it yields CSVGRGGAGHGYTF.

The chain couples TRBV5-1 to TRBJ2-4; tentatively, D is TRBD2 (6 bases). Germline V CDR1 and CDR2: SGHRS, YFSETQ. V lost 4 bases and J 1 base, leaving 15 bases between the germline ends. There are 16 residues in the CDR3. CDR3 nucleotide sequence: TGCGCCAGCAGCCCGGAGGGCGGTGCGGCCAAAAACATTCAGTACTTC. The encoded protein is CASSPEGGAAKNIQYF.

The chain couples TRBV7-7 to TRBJ2-7, with 8 bases fitting TRBD2. With 5 bases clipped from V and 7 bases from J, the junction kept 13 bases outside the gene matches. Germline loops: CDR1 SSHAT, CDR2 FNYEAQ (reference sequence). This CDR3 comprises 15 residues. CDR3 sequence (DNA): TGTGCCAGCAGCCCTACACTCGGGGGGGCCTTAGAGCAGTACTTC. Residues: CASSPTLGGALEQYF.

V gene TRBV30 combines with J gene TRBJ1-1, with TRBD1 matching over 7 bases. CDR3 length equals 12 residues. J was trimmed by 10 bases and V by 3 bases; bases with no gene match: 8. Germline V gene lookup returns CDR1 GTSNPN and CDR2 SVGIG (reference sequence). The DNA for the CDR3 is TGTGCCTGGAGAGAGACAGGGTGGAGAGCTTTCTTT. Translating it yields CAWRETGWRAFF. Based on the CDR3 plus reference TRBV30 and TRBJ1-1, the full variable domain is SQTIHQWPATLVQPVGSPLSLECTVEGTSNPNLYWYRQAAGRGLQLLFYSVGIGQISSEVPQNLSASRPQDRQFILSSKKLLLSDSGFYLCAWRETGWRAFFGQGTRLTVV.

This rearrangement joins TRBV4-3 to TRBJ2-7; 8 nucleotides match TRBD1. J gave up 2 bases and V 0 bases, and 3 bases lay outside the gene matches. Germline V gives CDR1 LGHNA, CDR2 YSLEER. This CDR3 region has 15 residues. The CDR3 coding sequence is TGCGCCAGCAGCCAAGATAGACAGGGGACCTACGAGCAGTACTTC. Amino acids: CASSQDRQGTYEQYF.

This clone is a singleton in its sample. This chain connects TRBV24-1 to TRBJ2-7; 9 nucleotides match TRBD1. Trimming cost V 4 bases and J 6 bases; bases outside gene matches: 15. CDR3 length: 17 amino acids. Germline values: CDR1 KGHDR, CDR2 SFDVKD. CDR3 loop: CATSDPRAGTGMFEQYF. Here the CDR3 DNA reads TGTGCCACCAGTGACCCCAGAGCCGGGACAGGGATGTTCGAGCAGTACTTC.

The chain combines TRBV19 with TRBJ1-1, with TRBD1 as a possible D gene (5 bases). V gave up 5 bases and J gave up 2 bases, with 12 bases separating them. CDR3 length equals 14 residues. Looked up from germline, CDR1 is LNHDA and CDR2 is SQIVND (reference sequence). The CDR3 region has the DNA TGTGCCAGTAGTCGGACACCTTCTAACACTGAAGCTTTCTTT. Translating it yields CASSRTPSNTEAFF.

The CDR3 DNA is TGTGCCAGCATACACACGACCGGGACAGAGAACACCGGGGAGCTGTTTTTT. Its translation is CASIHTTGTENTGELFF. The chain has TRBV2 and TRBJ2-2, with 7 bases fitting TRBD1. The ends lost 7 bases at V and 1 base at J; junction bases unmatched: 12. Germline V gene sequence: CDR1 SNHLY, CDR2 FYNNEI. There are 17 residues in the CDR3.

V usage is TRBV11-3 and J usage is TRBJ2-2; the D gene is possibly TRBD2 (6 bases). V lost 5 bases and J 4 bases, leaving 17 bases between the germline ends. The CDR3 covers 16 residues. The V gene's germline CDR1 is SGHNT and CDR2 YENEEA. In nucleotides, the CDR3 is TGTGCCAGCAGCGAACGGGACTCTCCGGGCACCGGGGAGCTGTTTTTT. Its translation is CASSERDSPGTGELFF.

This chain uses TRBV5-6 with TRBJ2-4; 12 bases are shared with TRBD1. Germline V gene data show CDR1 as SGHDT and CDR2 as YYEEEE. Unmatched junction bases numbered 10, after V lost 3 bases and J lost 9 bases. The CDR3 has 16 amino acids. CDR3 in amino acids: CASSYTGTGGFVIQYF. CDR3 bases: TGTGCCAGCAGCTACACCGGGACAGGGGGCTTTGTCATTCAGTACTTC.

CDR3 coding DNA: TGTGCCATCAGTGACACAGCGAACACTGAAGCTTTCTTT. It specifies CAISDTANTEAFF. The chain combines TRBV10-3 with TRBJ1-1, with D hard to call. Germline CDR1 and CDR2: ENHRY and SYGVKD. The CDR3 is 13 residues long. The ends were cut back, 3 bases at V and 1 base at J, with 6 bases in the middle.

The chain links TRBV18 to TRBJ1-1, with a possible D match to TRBD1 (5 bases). This CDR3 spans 14 amino acids. Looked up from germline, CDR1 is KGHSH and CDR2 is LQKENI. V shed 3 bases and J shed 4 bases, with 12 bases lying between them. CDR3 DNA sequence: TGTGCCAGCTCACCTGATGCAGGGTCCACTGAAGCTTTCTTT. Translating it yields CASSPDAGSTEAFF.

Here the CDR3 DNA reads TGTGCCAGCAGCTCGGACAGGGTGCCATACAATGAGCAGTTCTTC. Translating it yields CASSSDRVPYNEQFF. V and J are TRBV5-6 and TRBJ2-1, with TRBD1 matching over 8 bases. CDR1 and CDR2 from the germline V gene are SGHDT and YYEEEE. This CDR3 comprises 15 residues. Germline trimming cut 3 bases from V and 4 bases from J; bases unmatched to any gene: 6.

There are a few counts of this clone. This chain joins TRBV5-5 and TRBJ2-7; a possible D gene is TRBD1 (6 bases). The ends were cut back, 5 bases at V and 0 bases at J, with 15 bases in the middle. CDR3 length: 15 residues. The germline V gene has CDR1 SGHKS and CDR2 YYEKEE (reference sequence). The DNA for the CDR3 is TGTGCCAGCAGGTCACAGGGACCAAGCTCCTACGAGCAGTACTTC. Its translation is CASRSQGPSSYEQYF.

This sequence joins TRBV19 and TRBJ2-1; tentative D call: TRBD2 (5 bases). The V gene's germline CDR1 is LNHDA and CDR2 SQIVND (reference sequence). The ends were cut back, 3 bases at V and 8 bases at J, with 11 bases in the middle. The CDR3 consists of 13 residues. In DNA form, the CDR3 reads TGTGCCAGTAGTATGAGGCTAGCACATGAGCAGTTCTTC. Translating gives CASSMRLAHEQFF.

The rearrangement joins TRBV27 to TRBJ2-4; 8 bases are shared with TRBD1. CDR3 length: 14 residues. Germline assignment: CDR1 MNHEY and CDR2 SMNVEV (reference sequence). V was pared by 3 bases and J by 8 bases, with 6 bases of the junction left unmatched. The DNA for the CDR3 is TGTGCCAGCAGTTTCGGCAGGGGGCTAGACATTCAGTACTTC. Amino acid sequence: CASSFGRGLDIQYF.

This clone came up a few times. The rearrangement uses TRBV2 and TRBJ1-1; 7 bases fit TRBD1. This CDR3 is 13 amino acids long. The germline CDR1 and CDR2 sequences are SNHLY and FYNNEI. J gave up 4 bases and V 7 bases, and 6 bases lay outside the gene matches. The DNA of the CDR3 is TGTGCCAGCACCTCCGACAGGGCCACTGAAGCTTTCTTT. This encodes CASTSDRATEAFF.

J is TRBJ1-2 and V is TRBV5-4; tentatively, D is TRBD1 (5 bases). CDR1 is SGHNT, CDR2 YYREEE, per germline (reference sequence). V was shortened by 0 bases and J by 7 bases, with 7 bases between the two germline ends. The CDR3 length is 12 residues. Here the CDR3 reads CASSLAQGGYTF. CDR3 sequence (DNA): TGTGCCAGCAGCTTGGCCCAGGGTGGCTACACCTTC.

The genes are TRBV7-9 and TRBJ1-2; D gene unclear. Trimming removed 5 bases at V and 3 bases at J, with 7 bases between. Germline V gene lookup returns CDR1 SEHNR and CDR2 FQNEAQ (reference sequence). The CDR3 covers 12 residues. The CDR3 DNA follows: TGTGCCAGCAGCCGGGTCGACTATGGCTACACCTTC. Its translation is CASSRVDYGYTF.

In this sample, this clone turned up once. The J gene is TRBJ1-4, the V gene TRBV6-5; D remains ambiguous. The CDR3 totals 13 residues. V lost 6 bases and J 8 bases, leaving 13 bases between the germline ends. Germline V gene lookup returns CDR1 MNHEY and CDR2 SVGAGI. Written as DNA, the CDR3 is TGTGCCAGCAGCCGGGGAGGAGGGGAAAAACTGTTTTTT. This encodes CASSRGGGEKLFF.

The rearrangement uses TRBV2 and TRBJ1-5, with D unclear. The CDR3 runs to 13 residues. V gave up 3 bases and J gave up 9 bases, with 12 bases separating them. Germline V gives CDR1 SNHLY, CDR2 FYNNEI. The CDR3 sequence is CASSEGRFGPQHF. The CDR3 DNA is TGTGCCAGCAGTGAGGGCCGCTTTGGGCCCCAGCATTTT.

This chain uses TRBV6-4 with TRBJ1-2, with 7 bases identical to TRBD1. This CDR3 is 13 amino acids long. The V gene end was trimmed by 2 bases and the J gene end by 7 bases; junction bases not matched to a gene: 4. The germline V gene has CDR1 MRHNA and CDR2 SNTAGT. The CDR3 nucleotides read TGTGCCAGCAGTGACCGGGCAGGGGGTGGCTACACCTTC. Translating it yields CASSDRAGGGYTF.